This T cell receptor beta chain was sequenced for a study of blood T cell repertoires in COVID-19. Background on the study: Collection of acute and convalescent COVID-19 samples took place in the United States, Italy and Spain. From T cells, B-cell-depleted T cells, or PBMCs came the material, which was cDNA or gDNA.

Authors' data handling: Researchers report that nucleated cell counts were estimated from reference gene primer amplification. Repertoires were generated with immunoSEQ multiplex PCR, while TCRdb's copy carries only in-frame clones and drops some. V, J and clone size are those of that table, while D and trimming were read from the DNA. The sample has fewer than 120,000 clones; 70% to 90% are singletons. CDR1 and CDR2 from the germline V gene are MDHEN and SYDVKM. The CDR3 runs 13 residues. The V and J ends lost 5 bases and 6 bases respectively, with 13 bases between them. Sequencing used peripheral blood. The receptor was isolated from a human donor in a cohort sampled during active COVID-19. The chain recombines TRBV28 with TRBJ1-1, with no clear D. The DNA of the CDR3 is TGTGCCAGCAGTCCCCACCACCGGGCTGAAGCTTTCTTT. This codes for CASSPHHRAEAFF.